Below, 16 T cell receptor beta chains from the same sample are listed, as sequenced in a study of blood T cell repertoires in COVID-19. Repertoires were generated with immunoSEQ multiplex PCR, while TCRdb's copy carries only in-frame clones and drops some. Of over 55,000 clones in the sample, around nine tenths were seen once. The specimen sequenced was peripheral blood. These receptors originate from a woman older than 75 with acute or convalescent COVID-19.

The chain is built from TRBV6-5 and TRBJ2-7, with D possibly matching TRBD2 (6 bases). The V and J ends lost 7 bases and 1 base respectively, with 14 bases between them. CDR1 and CDR2 from the germline V gene are MNHEY and SVGAGI. The CDR3 contains 14 residues. The CDR3 sequence: CASTLTRGSYEQYF. The DNA of the CDR3 is TGTGCCAGCACCCTTACCCGGGGGTCCTACGAGCAGTACTTC.

The chain joins TRBV19 to TRBJ2-3; 10 bases map to TRBD1. J was trimmed by 1 base and V by 9 bases; bases with no gene match: 4. CDR3 size: 14 residues. CDR1 is LNHDA, CDR2 SQIVND, per germline (reference sequence). CDR3 sequence: CASAGTGGTDTQYF. Written as DNA, the CDR3 is TGTGCCAGCGCTGGGACAGGGGGCACAGATACGCAGTATTTT.

V usage is TRBV3-1 (or the pseudogene TRBV3-2) and J usage is TRBJ2-1; weak D call: TRBD2 (5 bases). The ends were cut back, 4 bases at V and 12 bases at J, with 13 bases in the middle. From germline, CDR1 is LGHDT and CDR2 YNNKEL (reference sequence). This CDR3 is 12 amino acids long. DNA for the CDR3: TGTGCCAGCAGCCTACCCGAGAGCGGGCAGTTCTTC. Translating it yields CASSLPESGQFF.

The chain has TRBV5-4 and TRBJ2-1, with D possibly matching TRBD1 (5 bases). V was pared by 4 bases and J by 5 bases, with 10 bases between. The germline V gene encodes CDR1 SGHNT and CDR2 YYREEE (reference sequence). The CDR3 extends over 13 amino acids. CDR3 in amino acids: CASSHDSHNEQFF. The CDR3 DNA reads TGTGCCAGCAGCCACGACAGCCACAATGAGCAGTTCTTC.

V and J are TRBV28 and TRBJ1-2, with D possibly being TRBD1 (5 bases). Germline values: CDR1 MDHEN, CDR2 SYDVKM. With 6 bases removed from V and 12 bases from J, the gap between germline ends came to 20 bases. The CDR3 extends over 13 amino acids. Written as DNA, the CDR3 is TGTGCCAGCAGGGGCAACCCCTTGTCGGGGGACACCTTC. This sequence encodes CASRGNPLSGDTF.

This sequence joins TRBV7-2 and TRBJ2-1; D unresolved. The CDR3 length is 13 residues. Germline V gene data show CDR1 as SGHTA and CDR2 as FQGNSA. The V gene lost 4 bases and the J gene lost 2 bases, with 6 bases spanning the gap. CDR3 nucleotides: TGTGCCAGCAGCTATGAGGCCTACAATGAGCAGTTCTTC. As protein: CASSYEAYNEQFF.

This clone was counted a single time. This sequence joins TRBV19 and TRBJ1-1; no clear D gene. CDR1 is LNHDA, CDR2 SQIVND, per germline (reference sequence). V was pared by 7 bases and J by 1 base, with 13 bases between. The CDR3 is 14 amino acids. As DNA, the CDR3 is TGTGCCAGTATTCCCACGGCGGGGAACACTGAAGCTTTCTTT. Amino acid sequence: CASIPTAGNTEAFF.

The rearrangement joins TRBV2 to TRBJ1-4, with D perhaps matching TRBD1 (5 bases). Germline V lookup: CDR1 SNHLY, CDR2 FYNNEI. The CDR3 runs to 13 residues. V dropped 8 bases and J dropped 8 bases, with 15 bases sitting between them. The CDR3 DNA is TGTGCCAGCGGCAGGGTATACTTCGAAAAACTGTTTTTT. It encodes CASGRVYFEKLFF. The full variable domain, its missing parts supplied by reference TRBV2 and TRBJ1-4, is EPEVTQTPSHQVTQMGQEVILRCVPISNHLYFYWYRQILGQKVEFLVSFYNNEISEKSEIFDDQFSVERPDGSNFTLKIRSTKLEDSAMYFCASGRVYFEKLFFGSGTQLSVL.

The chain uses TRBV18 and TRBJ2-7; unclear D gene. V dropped 0 bases and J dropped 2 bases, with 11 bases sitting between them. This CDR3 is 15 amino acids long. The germline CDR1 and CDR2 sequences are KGHSH and LQKENI. Here the CDR3 reads CASSPPGFTTYEQYF. In nucleotides, the CDR3 is TGTGCCAGCTCACCACCTGGCTTTACAACCTACGAGCAGTACTTC.

The rearrangement joins TRBV10-1 to TRBJ1-1; a weak D match, TRBD1 (5 bases). The CDR3 runs to 13 residues. CDR1 and CDR2 from the germline V gene are WNHNN and SYGVQD (reference sequence). Trimming removed 0 bases from V and 5 bases from J, with 7 bases in between. The CDR3 here is CASSESGTTEAFF. The CDR3 bases are TGCGCCAGCAGTGAGTCGGGGACTACTGAAGCTTTCTTT.

J is TRBJ2-7 and V is TRBV28, with 10 bases identical to TRBD1. This CDR3 contains 12 residues. Germline assignment: CDR1 MDHEN and CDR2 SYDVKM. J lost 6 bases, V lost 10 bases, and 6 bases had no gene match. The CDR3 bases are TGTGCCACCCGACAGGGGGCGGGCGAGCAGTACTTC. Encoded protein: CATRQGAGEQYF.

The rearrangement links TRBV5-6 to TRBJ2-7; D is ambiguous. The CDR3 has 11 residues. V lost 3 bases and J 7 bases, leaving 8 bases between the germline ends. The germline gives CDR1 SGHDT, CDR2 YYEEEE. The CDR3 nucleotides are TGTGCCAGCAGCTCAACTACGGAGCAGTACTTC. Amino acid sequence: CASSSTTEQYF.

The rearrangement links TRBV7-9 to TRBJ2-7; 7 bases fit TRBD1. The germline V gene has CDR1 SEHNR and CDR2 FQNEAQ (reference sequence). The CDR3 totals 15 residues. V gave up 5 bases and J gave up 6 bases; unmatched junction bases: 13. The CDR3 region is CASSPTGQRAGEQYF. CDR3 DNA sequence: TGTGCCAGCAGCCCCACGGGACAGAGGGCGGGCGAGCAGTACTTC.

This clone has only a few counts. The CDR3 region has the DNA TGTGCCAGCAGTTTAGTCCCGACCGGGGAGCTGTTTTTT. Translation gives CASSLVPTGELFF. J is TRBJ2-2 and V is TRBV12-3 or TRBV12-4; D call uncertain. The CDR3 spans 13 residues. V lost 1 base, J lost 5 bases, and 5 bases lay in between.

With respect to this clone: The germline gene is not matched at one end of the junction; a read error may be the cause. CDR3 sequence: CASSLALNSHEQYF. In DNA form, the CDR3 reads TGTGCCAGCAGCTTGGCCCTAAACTCCCACGAGCAGTACTTC. The chain is built from TRBV5-6 and TRBJ2-7, with unresolved D. This CDR3 spans 14 amino acids. Germline values: CDR1 SGHDT, CDR2 YYEEEE. The whole variable domain, filled in from reference TRBV5-6 and TRBJ2-7, reads DAGVTQSPTHLIKTRGQQVTLRCSPKSGHDTVSWYQQALGQGPQFIFQYYEEEERQRGNFPDRFSGHQFPNYSSELNVNALLLGDSALYLCASSLALNSHEQYFGPGTRLTVT.

The chain combines TRBV27 with TRBJ1-1; TRBD1 matches at 8 bases. The V gene end was trimmed by 6 bases and the J gene end by 1 base; junction bases not matched to a gene: 4. Germline V CDR1 and CDR2: MNHEY, SMNVEV (reference sequence). This CDR3 is built from 14 residues. The CDR3 region has the DNA TGTGCCAGCAGGAGGGGACAGGCGAACACTGAAGCTTTCTTT. This translates into CASRRGQANTEAFF.